The clone carrying this T cell receptor (beta chain) was detected a few times. Its antigen is as yet unknown. This specimen belongs to a study of post-analysis software for immune sequencing data. Whole-study findings and limits: TRBV5-6, TRBV5-1 and TRBV20-1 were among several TRBV segments more frequent in patients than controls.

V was cut by 3 bases and J by 4 bases, with 9 bases left in between. The CDR3 consists of 12 residues. CDR1 is SQVTM and CDR2 is ANQGSEA in the germline V gene. TCR beta cDNA libraries had unique molecular identifiers. MiXCR, applied by TCRdb to the PCR reads, yields one record per CDR3 protein. In the table there are 350,000 to 500,000 distinct CDR3 sequences, about 40% of which are singletons. This chain connects TRBV29-1 to TRBJ1-2, with D maybe TRBD1 (5 bases). The sample taken for sequencing was blood. This receptor was obtained from a girl aged 2 to 10 with multiple sclerosis. The chain's CDR3 is CSVEGPSYGYTF. CDR3 coding DNA: TGCAGCGTTGAGGGGCCCTCCTATGGCTACACCTTC.